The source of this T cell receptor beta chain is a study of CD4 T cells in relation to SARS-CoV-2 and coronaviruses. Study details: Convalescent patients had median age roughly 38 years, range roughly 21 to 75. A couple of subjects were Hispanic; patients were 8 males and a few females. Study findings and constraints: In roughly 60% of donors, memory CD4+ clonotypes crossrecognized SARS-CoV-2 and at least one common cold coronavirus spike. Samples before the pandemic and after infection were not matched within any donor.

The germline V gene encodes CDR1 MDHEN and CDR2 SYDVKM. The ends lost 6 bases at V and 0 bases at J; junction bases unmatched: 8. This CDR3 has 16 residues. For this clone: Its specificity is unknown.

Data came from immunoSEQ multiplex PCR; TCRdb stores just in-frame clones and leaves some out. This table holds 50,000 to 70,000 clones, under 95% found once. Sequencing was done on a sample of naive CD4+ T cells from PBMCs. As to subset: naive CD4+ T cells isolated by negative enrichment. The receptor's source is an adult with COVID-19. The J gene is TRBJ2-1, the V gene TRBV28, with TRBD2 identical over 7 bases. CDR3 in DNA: TGTGCCAGCAGGGGAAAACTAGCGTTCTCCTACAATGAGCAGTTCTTC. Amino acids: CASRGKLAFSYNEQFF.